The next 27 T cell receptor beta chains were all read from a single sample in a study of T cells in localized non-small cell lung cancer. The method was immunoSEQ multiplex PCR; TCRdb's version includes in-frame clones alone and lacks a portion of them. The sample has 14,000 to 15,000 clones; 75% to 90% are singletons. The source material was peripheral blood, sampled before any cancer treatment. The receptors were gathered from a woman between 35 and 75 years old with stage I lung adenocarcinoma.

The chain uses TRBV27 and TRBJ2-5; 11 bases match TRBD1. The CDR3 spans 15 residues. CDR1 and CDR2 from the germline V gene are MNHEY and SMNVEV (reference sequence). With V trimmed by 4 bases and J by 6 bases, 7 bases remained unmatched. CDR3 protein: CASSSPGQGDKTQYF. CDR3 sequence (DNA): TGTGCCAGCAGTTCCCCGGGACAGGGGGACAAGACCCAGTACTTC.

The chain recombines TRBV10-3 with TRBJ2-2, with 8 bases matching TRBD1. Germline CDR1 is ENHRY and CDR2 is SYGVKD. Losses at the gene ends were 7 bases for V and 2 bases for J; bases not matched to a gene: 3. The CDR3 sequence is 14 residues long. The CDR3 DNA reads TGTGCCATCAAGCAGGGGGCTAACACCGGGGAGCTGTTTTTT. Its translation: CAIKQGANTGELFF.

The chain carries TRBV5-1 and TRBJ2-5; 8 positions agree with TRBD1. Germline V gives CDR1 SGHRS, CDR2 YFSETQ. The CDR3 length is 14 residues. V trimming: 4 bases; J trimming: 1 base; junction bases outside the gene matches: 3. The CDR3 bases are TGCGCCAGCAGCCTCGGGACAGGCCAAGAGACCCAGTACTTC. Its protein is CASSLGTGQETQYF.

The V and J genes are TRBV7-9 and TRBJ1-4; D gene ambiguous. From germline, CDR1 is SEHNR and CDR2 FQNEAQ (reference sequence). The CDR3 is 13 residues long. Trimming removed 10 bases from V and 4 bases from J, with 13 bases in between. The CDR3 sequence is CAIAGPGNEKLFF. Here the CDR3 DNA reads TGTGCCATCGCTGGGCCTGGTAATGAAAAACTGTTTTTT.

V gene TRBV10-3 combines with J gene TRBJ2-7; D may correspond to TRBD1 or TRBD2 (5 bases each). Trimming took off 11 bases at V and 3 bases at J, with 14 bases between the two ends. Germline V CDR1 and CDR2: ENHRY, SYGVKD. The CDR3 is 12 residues long. CDR3 protein: CAVMGGGYEQYF. DNA of the CDR3: TGTGCCGTAATGGGTGGGGGCTACGAGCAGTACTTC.

V usage is TRBV12-5 and J usage is TRBJ1-1; tentatively, D is TRBD1 (5 bases). The V end was cut by 6 bases, the J end by 1 base, with 6 bases between. The CDR3 sequence is 12 residues long. In germline, CDR1 is LGHNT, CDR2 FRNRAP. The CDR3 sequence: CASGTANTEAFF. The CDR3 nucleotides read TGTGCTAGTGGGACAGCGAACACTGAAGCTTTCTTT.

J is TRBJ2-3 and V is TRBV7-8; D uncertain. Trimming pared 5 bases from V and 3 bases from J, leaving 3 bases between. The length of the CDR3 is 11 residues. Per germline, CDR1 SGHVS and CDR2 FQNEAQ. The CDR3 nucleotides are TGTGCCAGCAGCCCGACAGATACGCAGTATTTT. Residues: CASSPTDTQYF.

J is TRBJ2-7 and V is TRBV5-6, with TRBD2 identical over 7 bases. The CDR3 runs 16 residues. Germline CDR1 reads SGHDT; CDR2 reads YYEEEE. V dropped 4 bases and J dropped 3; count of bases not matched to a gene: 13. The CDR3 DNA follows: TGTGCCAGCAGCCCGGGGGGAATTGGTTTCTACTACGAGCAGTACTTC. This sequence encodes CASSPGGIGFYYEQYF. Together with reference TRBV5-6 and TRBJ2-7, the CDR3 gives the full variable domain: DAGVTQSPTHLIKTRGQQVTLRCSPKSGHDTVSWYQQALGQGPQFIFQYYEEEERQRGNFPDRFSGHQFPNYSSELNVNALLLGDSALYLCASSPGGIGFYYEQYFGPGTRLTVT.

The chain recombines TRBV11-2 with TRBJ2-5; D unresolved. This CDR3 region has 16 residues. V lost 1 base and J 2 bases, leaving 14 bases between the germline ends. CDR1 is SGHAT and CDR2 is FQNNGV in the germline V gene. The CDR3 loop reads CASSLVSRAVQETQYF. The CDR3, as DNA: TGTGCCAGCAGCTTAGTCTCTCGGGCTGTACAAGAGACCCAGTACTTC. The complete variable domain, with remaining parts taken from reference TRBV11-2 and TRBJ2-5, reads EAGVAQSPRYKIIEKRQSVAFWCNPISGHATLYWYQQILGQGPKLLIQFQNNGVVDDSQLPKDRFSAERLKGVDSTLKIQPAKLEDSAVYLCASSLVSRAVQETQYFGPGTRLLVL.

The rearrangement joins TRBV19 to TRBJ1-5, with 7 positions matching TRBD1. Trimming at V came to 5 bases and at J to 4 bases, leaving 5 bases not matched to a gene. The germline V gene has CDR1 LNHDA and CDR2 SQIVND (reference sequence). CDR3 size: 14 residues. CDR3 in amino acids: CASSPRDRNQPQHF. As DNA, the CDR3 is TGTGCCAGTAGTCCCCGGGACAGAAATCAGCCCCAGCATTTT.

The chain carries TRBV4-2 and TRBJ1-2; D remains unclear. The germline V gene has CDR1 LGHNA and CDR2 YNFKEQ. V was pared by 0 bases and J by 3 bases, with 14 bases between. This CDR3 contains 16 residues. This chain's CDR3 is CASSQDLLINDYGYTF. The CDR3 DNA sequence: TGTGCCAGCAGCCAAGATCTGCTGATAAACGACTATGGCTACACCTTC.

This clone turned up a few times. This chain uses TRBV6-7 with TRBJ2-1; TRBD2 might be the D (5 bases). TRBV6-7 is assigned to the ORF class and has an uncertain function. V was cut by 7 bases and J by 4 bases, with 11 bases left in between. This CDR3 contains 13 residues. CDR3 in DNA: TGTGCCAGCATTACCCGGAGGTACAATGAGCAGTTCTTC. It yields the protein CASITRRYNEQFF.

CDR3 loop: CASSLLAGTDTQYF. The CDR3 DNA reads TGTGCCAGCAGTTTACTGGCAGGGACAGATACGCAGTATTTT. The V call is TRBV27, the J call TRBJ2-3; possibly TRBD1 for D (5 bases). The CDR3 runs 14 residues. Trimming removed 2 bases from V and 3 bases from J, with 9 bases in between. CDR1 and CDR2 (germline): MNHEY, SMNVEV (reference sequence).

The chain is built from TRBV28 and TRBJ1-3, with TRBD1 matching over 8 bases. The CDR3 runs 18 residues. In germline, CDR1 is MDHEN, CDR2 SYDVKM. The junction had 11 bases not matched to a gene; V was cut back by 4 bases and J by 0 bases. The CDR3 loop reads CASSSLDRGGISGNTIYF. The CDR3 nucleotides are TGTGCCAGCAGTTCACTTGACAGGGGTGGCATCTCTGGAAACACCATATATTTT.

The V call is TRBV19, the J call TRBJ1-2; D perhaps matches TRBD1 (5 bases). The CDR3 covers 12 residues. Looked up from germline, CDR1 is LNHDA and CDR2 is SQIVND (reference sequence). Trimming shortened V by 9 bases and J by 2 bases, and 10 bases separated the two germline ends. CDR3: CASTAGNYGYTF. The CDR3 DNA follows: TGTGCCAGCACCGCAGGGAACTATGGCTACACCTTC.

The V call is TRBV5-1, the J call TRBJ1-2; TRBD1 is a possible D gene (5 bases). CDR3 size: 12 residues. The V end lost 6 bases, the J end lost 6 bases, and 12 bases lay between the germline ends. Germline CDR1 reads SGHRS; CDR2 reads YFSETQ. CDR3 coding DNA: TGCGCCAGCACAACAGGAGAAAATGGCTACACCTTC. It translates to CASTTGENGYTF.

This chain joins TRBV5-6 and TRBJ2-5; 8 bases match TRBD1. This CDR3 region has 15 residues. Germline V lookup: CDR1 SGHDT, CDR2 YYEEEE. The J segment lost 5 bases and the V segment lost 4 bases, leaving 10 bases of the junction unmatched. This chain's CDR3 is CASSAPTGVQETQYF. The CDR3 bases are TGTGCCAGCAGCGCCCCGACAGGGGTCCAGGAGACCCAGTACTTC.

The gene calls are TRBV15 and TRBJ2-4; 12 bases map to TRBD2. Germline trimming cut 5 bases from V and 9 bases from J; bases unmatched to any gene: 14. CDR1 and CDR2 (germline): LNHNV, YYDKDF (reference sequence). The CDR3 length is 17 residues. The CDR3 DNA reads as TGTGCCACCAGCGTTAAGGGGACTAGCGGGTTCGGTGGCATTCAGTACTTC. It specifies CATSVKGTSGFGGIQYF.

J is TRBJ1-1 and V is TRBV6-6; D is unclear. The V and J ends lost 4 bases and 6 bases respectively, with 9 bases between them. The germline V gene has CDR1 MNHNY and CDR2 SVGAGI (reference sequence). This CDR3 contains 12 residues. The CDR3 DNA reads TGTGCCAGCAGTTCCGTGTTGTCTGAAGCTTTCTTT. Residues: CASSSVLSEAFF.

The chain uses TRBV18 and TRBJ2-1; possibly TRBD1 for D (5 bases). The CDR3 runs 16 residues. Germline CDR1 and CDR2: KGHSH and LQKENI. V was clipped by 4 bases and J by 6 bases, with 19 bases between them. The chain's CDR3 is CASSRVGTGPLNEQFF. In nucleotides, the CDR3 is TGTGCCAGCTCACGGGTTGGTACAGGACCTCTCAATGAGCAGTTCTTC.

The chain has TRBV29-1 and TRBJ1-1, with D possibly matching TRBD1 (5 bases). CDR3 length equals 12 residues. Trimming removed 2 bases from V and 11 bases from J, with 15 bases in between. Germline V lookup: CDR1 SQVTM, CDR2 ANQGSEA. The CDR3 region is CSVEKEGLGAFF. DNA of the CDR3: TGCAGCGTTGAAAAAGAGGGGCTGGGTGCTTTCTTT.

This chain joins TRBV7-2 and TRBJ1-1; tentatively, D is TRBD1 (5 bases). Germline CDR1 and CDR2: SGHTA and FQGNSA. V lost 2 bases and J 3 bases, leaving 13 bases between the germline ends. This CDR3 region has 15 residues. CDR3 nucleotides: TGTGCCAGCAGCTTATGGGAGGGGTTGGACACTGAAGCTTTCTTT. Amino acids: CASSLWEGLDTEAFF.

V gene TRBV19 combines with J gene TRBJ2-3; no definite D call. Germline CDR1 is LNHDA and CDR2 is SQIVND (reference sequence). This CDR3 spans 14 amino acids. Trimming left V 3 bases short and J 0 bases short, with 7 bases between. CDR3 sequence: CASSISPSTDTQYF. The DNA for the CDR3 is TGTGCCAGTAGTATCTCCCCTAGCACAGATACGCAGTATTTT.

The rearrangement uses TRBV7-3 and TRBJ1-3; maybe TRBD1 (6 bases). V gave up 1 base and J gave up 8 bases, with 15 bases separating them. The CDR3 sequence is 15 residues long. CDR1 and CDR2 from the germline V gene are SGHTA and FQGTGA. CDR3 sequence (DNA): TGTGCCAGCAGCTTAAAAGGGCAGGGGCTTGACACCATATATTTT. Translation: CASSLKGQGLDTIYF.

This chain joins TRBV10-2 and TRBJ1-2; TRBD1 matches at 7 bases. The V gene's germline CDR1 is WSHSY and CDR2 SAAADI. The trim removed 4 bases at V and 8 bases at J, leaving 10 bases unmatched. CDR3 length: 14 residues. In DNA, the CDR3 is TGCGCCAGCAGTGTGGGCCAGGGGGAGCGCGGCTACACCTTC. Its protein product is CASSVGQGERGYTF.

The chain recombines TRBV18 with TRBJ2-3; 10 nucleotides line up with TRBD2. CDR1 is KGHSH, CDR2 LQKENI, per germline. Trimming removed 3 bases from V and 4 bases from J; junction bases left unmatched: 4. CDR3 length equals 15 residues. The CDR3 coding sequence is TGTGCCAGCTCACCGAGCGGGGGGGCCGCAGATACGCAGTATTTT. It specifies CASSPSGGAADTQYF.

This chain links TRBV5-6 with TRBJ1-2, with 7 bases aligning to TRBD1. Germline V gene sequence: CDR1 SGHDT, CDR2 YYEEEE. The CDR3 consists of 13 residues. After removal of 5 bases from V and 2 bases from J, the junction contained 3 bases not matched to a gene. Written as DNA, the CDR3 is TGTGCCAGCAGGGGACAGAAAAACTATGGCTACACCTTC. This encodes CASRGQKNYGYTF.